The following is a T cell receptor (beta chain) sequence with its context. The sample is drawn from a study of blood T cell repertoires in COVID-19. The wider study: T cells, B-cell-depleted T cells, or PBMCs provided the cDNA or gDNA that served as material.

Libraries were prepared by immunoSEQ multiplex PCR; TCRdb keeps only in-frame clonotypes and omits some of them. The sample lists fewer than 130,000 clones, roughly 72% occurring once. CDR3 size: 15 residues. V was pared by 4 bases and J by 6 bases, with 5 bases of the junction left unmatched. Looked up from germline, CDR1 is LNHDA and CDR2 is SQIVND (reference sequence). The sample comprised peripheral blood. The receptor's source is a man older than 75 with acute or convalescent COVID-19. The gene calls are TRBV19 and TRBJ2-2; TRBD2 aligns across 10 bases. The CDR3 bases are TGTGCCAGTAGTAGGGGGCTAGCGGGAGCCGGGGAGCTGTTTTTT. It yields the protein CASSRGLAGAGELFF. Variable domain in full (rest from reference TRBV19 and TRBJ2-2): DGGITQSPKYLFRKEGQNVTLSCEQNLNHDAMYWYRQDPGQGLRLIYYSQIVNDFQKGDIAEGYSVSREKKESFPLTVTSAQKNPTAFYLCASSRGLAGAGELFFGEGSRLTVL.